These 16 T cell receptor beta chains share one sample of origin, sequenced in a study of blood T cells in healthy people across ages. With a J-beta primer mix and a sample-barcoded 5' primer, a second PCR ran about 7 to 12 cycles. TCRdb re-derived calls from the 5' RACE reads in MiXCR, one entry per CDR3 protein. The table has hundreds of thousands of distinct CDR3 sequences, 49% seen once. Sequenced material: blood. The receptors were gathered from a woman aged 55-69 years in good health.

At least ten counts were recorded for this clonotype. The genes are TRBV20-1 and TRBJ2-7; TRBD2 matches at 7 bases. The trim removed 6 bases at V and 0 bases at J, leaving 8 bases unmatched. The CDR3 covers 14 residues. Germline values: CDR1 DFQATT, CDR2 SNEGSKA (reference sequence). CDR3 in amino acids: CSALGTISSYEQYF. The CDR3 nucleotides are TGCAGTGCCCTCGGGACTATCAGCTCCTACGAGCAGTACTTC.

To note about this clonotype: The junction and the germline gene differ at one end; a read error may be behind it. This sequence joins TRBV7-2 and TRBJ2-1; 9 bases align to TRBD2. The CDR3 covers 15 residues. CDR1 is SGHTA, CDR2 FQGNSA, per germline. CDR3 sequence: CASSLGGGGRGEQFF. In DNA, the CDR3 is TGTGCGAGCAGCTTAGGAGGGGGCGGGAGGGGTGAGCAGTTCTTC.

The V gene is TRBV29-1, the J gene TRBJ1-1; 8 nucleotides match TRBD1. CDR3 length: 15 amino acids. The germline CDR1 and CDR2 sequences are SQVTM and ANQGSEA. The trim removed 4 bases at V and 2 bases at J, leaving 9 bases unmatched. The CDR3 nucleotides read TGCAGCGTTGTAGGGGCAGGGGGCGGTAACACTGAAGCTTTCTTT. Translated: CSVVGAGGGNTEAFF. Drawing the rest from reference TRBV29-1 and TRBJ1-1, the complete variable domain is SAVISQKPSRDICQRGTSLTIQCQVDSQVTMMFWYRQQPGQSLTLIATANQGSEATYESGFVIDKFPISRPNLTFSTLTVSNMSPEDSSIYLCSVVGAGGGNTEAFFGQGTRLTVV.

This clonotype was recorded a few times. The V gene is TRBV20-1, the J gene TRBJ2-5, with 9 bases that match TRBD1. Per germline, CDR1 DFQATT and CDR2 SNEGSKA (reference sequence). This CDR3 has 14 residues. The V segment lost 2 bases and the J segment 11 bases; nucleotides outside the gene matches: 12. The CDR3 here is CSARTGTGRREQYF. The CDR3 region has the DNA TGCAGTGCTAGAACCGGGACAGGGCGACGGGAGCAGTACTTC.

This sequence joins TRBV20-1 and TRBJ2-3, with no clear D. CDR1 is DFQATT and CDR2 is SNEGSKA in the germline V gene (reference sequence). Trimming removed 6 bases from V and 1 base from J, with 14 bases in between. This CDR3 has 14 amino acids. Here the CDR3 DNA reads TGCAGTGCACTTATGGGTCGGGGCACAGATACGCAGTATTTT. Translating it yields CSALMGRGTDTQYF.

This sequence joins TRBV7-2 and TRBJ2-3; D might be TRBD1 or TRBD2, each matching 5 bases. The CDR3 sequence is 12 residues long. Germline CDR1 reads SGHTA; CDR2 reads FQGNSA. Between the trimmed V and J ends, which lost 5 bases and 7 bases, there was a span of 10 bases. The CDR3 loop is CASSRDHHTQYF. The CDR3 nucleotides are TGTGCCAGCAGCCGGGACCATCATACGCAGTATTTT.

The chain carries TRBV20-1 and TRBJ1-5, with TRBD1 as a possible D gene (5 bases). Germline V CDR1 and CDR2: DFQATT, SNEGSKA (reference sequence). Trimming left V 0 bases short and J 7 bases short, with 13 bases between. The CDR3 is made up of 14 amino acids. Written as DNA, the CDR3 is TGCAGTGCTAGAGATCTCGGGGCGGGACAGCCCCAGCATTTT. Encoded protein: CSARDLGAGQPQHF.

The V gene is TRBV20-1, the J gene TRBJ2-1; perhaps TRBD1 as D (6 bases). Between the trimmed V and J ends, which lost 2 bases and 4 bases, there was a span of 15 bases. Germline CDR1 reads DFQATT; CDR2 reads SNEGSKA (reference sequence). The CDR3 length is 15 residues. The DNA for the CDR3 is TGCAGTGCTAGATACAGGGTTGTCCCGTACAATGAGCAGTTCTTC. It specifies CSARYRVVPYNEQFF.

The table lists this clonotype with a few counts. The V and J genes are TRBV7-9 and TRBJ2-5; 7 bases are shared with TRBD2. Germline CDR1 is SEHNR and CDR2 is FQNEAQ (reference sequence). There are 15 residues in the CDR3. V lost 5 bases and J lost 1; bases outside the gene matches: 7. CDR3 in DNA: TGTGCCAGCAGCCGAATGAGACTAGCCCAAGAGACCCAGTACTTC. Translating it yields CASSRMRLAQETQYF.

For the CDR3, the DNA is TGTGCCAGCAGCCAGGCAGCGGCGGTCACAGATACGCAGTATTTT. This codes for CASSQAAAVTDTQYF. V gene TRBV3-1 combines with J gene TRBJ2-3; tentatively, D is TRBD2 (5 bases). The CDR3 runs 15 residues. V lost 3 bases, J lost 2 bases, and 12 bases lay in between. CDR1 LGHDT and CDR2 YNNKEL come from the germline V gene (reference sequence).

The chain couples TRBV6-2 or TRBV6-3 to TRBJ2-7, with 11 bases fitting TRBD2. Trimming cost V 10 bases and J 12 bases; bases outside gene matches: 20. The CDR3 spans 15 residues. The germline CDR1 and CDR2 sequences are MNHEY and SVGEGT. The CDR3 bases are TGTGCCACCACCCACCAGTCTAGCGGGAGGAAAACGCCGTACTTC. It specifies CATTHQSSGRKTPYF.

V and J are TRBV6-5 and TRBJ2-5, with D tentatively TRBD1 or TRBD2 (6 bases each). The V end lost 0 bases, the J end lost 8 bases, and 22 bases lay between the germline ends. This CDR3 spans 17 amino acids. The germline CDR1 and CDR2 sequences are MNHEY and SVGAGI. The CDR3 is CASSYSWGAPTFSTQYF. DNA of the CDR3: TGTGCCAGCAGTTACTCTTGGGGGGCGCCCACCTTTAGTACCCAGTACTTC.

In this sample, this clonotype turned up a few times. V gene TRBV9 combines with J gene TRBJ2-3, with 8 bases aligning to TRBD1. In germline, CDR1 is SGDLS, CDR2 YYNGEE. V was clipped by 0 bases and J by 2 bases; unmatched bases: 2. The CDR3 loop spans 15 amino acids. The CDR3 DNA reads TGTGCCAGCAGCGTAGGACAGGGGAACACAGATACGCAGTATTTT. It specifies CASSVGQGNTDTQYF.

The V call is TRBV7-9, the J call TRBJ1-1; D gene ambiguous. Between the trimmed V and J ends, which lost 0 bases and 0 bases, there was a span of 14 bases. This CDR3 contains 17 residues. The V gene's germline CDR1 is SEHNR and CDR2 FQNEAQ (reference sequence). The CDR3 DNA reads TGTGCCAGCAGCTTAGCGGGATATGGCCGGTTGAACACTGAAGCTTTCTTT. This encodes CASSLAGYGRLNTEAFF. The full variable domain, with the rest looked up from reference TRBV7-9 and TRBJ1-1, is DTGVSQNPRHKITKRGQNVTFRCDPISEHNRLYWYRQTLGQGPEFLTYFQNEAQLEKSRLLSDRFSAERPKGSFSTLEIQRTEQGDSAMYLCASSLAGYGRLNTEAFFGQGTRLTVV.

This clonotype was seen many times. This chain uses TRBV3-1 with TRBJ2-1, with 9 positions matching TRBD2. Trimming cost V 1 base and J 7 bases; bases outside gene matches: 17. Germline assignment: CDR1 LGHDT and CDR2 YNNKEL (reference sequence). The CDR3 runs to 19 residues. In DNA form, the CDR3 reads TGTGCCAGCAGCCAAGTTTCCGGGAAGGATAGCGGGAGACTAAATGAGCAGTTCTTC. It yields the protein CASSQVSGKDSGRLNEQFF.

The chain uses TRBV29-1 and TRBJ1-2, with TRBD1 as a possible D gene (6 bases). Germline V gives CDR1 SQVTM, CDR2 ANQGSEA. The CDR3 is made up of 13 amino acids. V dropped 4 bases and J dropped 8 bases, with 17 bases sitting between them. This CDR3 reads CSVAVRGSYGYTF. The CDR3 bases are TGCAGCGTTGCCGTTAGGGGGTCTTACGGCTACACCTTC.